This T cell receptor (beta chain) was retrieved from a study of blood T cell repertoires in COVID-19. Study at large: The origin of the acute and convalescent COVID-19 samples was the United States, Italy and Spain. In each case, the material was cDNA or gDNA derived from T cells, B-cell-depleted T cells, or PBMCs.

In the authors' workflow: How many nucleated cells were present was estimated from reference gene primer amplification. Profiled with immunoSEQ multiplex PCR; TCRdb holds only in-frame clones, not every one. V, J and clone size were drawn from that table, and D and trimming were deduced from the DNA. The sample has about 210,000 clones, just over 90% seen once; the top ten hold approximately 1.2%. The CDR3 extends over 13 amino acids. The ends were cut back, 6 bases at V and 0 bases at J, with 8 bases in the middle. The source of this sequence is a young man with acute or convalescent COVID-19. The chain combines TRBV12-3 or TRBV12-4 with TRBJ2-5; D unresolved. Sample: peripheral blood. Written as DNA, the CDR3 is TGTGCCAGCAGCCTAGAATACCAAGAGACCCAGTACTTC. Translating gives CASSLEYQETQYF.